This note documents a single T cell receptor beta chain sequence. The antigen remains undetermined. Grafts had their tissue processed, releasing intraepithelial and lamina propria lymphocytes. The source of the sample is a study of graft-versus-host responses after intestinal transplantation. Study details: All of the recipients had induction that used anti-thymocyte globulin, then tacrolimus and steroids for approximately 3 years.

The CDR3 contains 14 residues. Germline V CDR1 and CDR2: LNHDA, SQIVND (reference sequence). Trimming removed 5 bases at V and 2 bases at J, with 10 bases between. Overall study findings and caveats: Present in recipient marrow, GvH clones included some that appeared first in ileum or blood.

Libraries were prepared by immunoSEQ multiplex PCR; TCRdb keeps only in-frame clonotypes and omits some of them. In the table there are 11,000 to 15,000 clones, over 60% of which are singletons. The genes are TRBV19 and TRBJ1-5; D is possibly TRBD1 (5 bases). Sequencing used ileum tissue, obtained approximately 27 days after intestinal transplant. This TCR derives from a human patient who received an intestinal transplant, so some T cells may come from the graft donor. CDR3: CASSGGGGNQPQHF. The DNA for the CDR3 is TGTGCCAGTAGTGGGGGGGGAGGCAATCAGCCCCAGCATTTT.